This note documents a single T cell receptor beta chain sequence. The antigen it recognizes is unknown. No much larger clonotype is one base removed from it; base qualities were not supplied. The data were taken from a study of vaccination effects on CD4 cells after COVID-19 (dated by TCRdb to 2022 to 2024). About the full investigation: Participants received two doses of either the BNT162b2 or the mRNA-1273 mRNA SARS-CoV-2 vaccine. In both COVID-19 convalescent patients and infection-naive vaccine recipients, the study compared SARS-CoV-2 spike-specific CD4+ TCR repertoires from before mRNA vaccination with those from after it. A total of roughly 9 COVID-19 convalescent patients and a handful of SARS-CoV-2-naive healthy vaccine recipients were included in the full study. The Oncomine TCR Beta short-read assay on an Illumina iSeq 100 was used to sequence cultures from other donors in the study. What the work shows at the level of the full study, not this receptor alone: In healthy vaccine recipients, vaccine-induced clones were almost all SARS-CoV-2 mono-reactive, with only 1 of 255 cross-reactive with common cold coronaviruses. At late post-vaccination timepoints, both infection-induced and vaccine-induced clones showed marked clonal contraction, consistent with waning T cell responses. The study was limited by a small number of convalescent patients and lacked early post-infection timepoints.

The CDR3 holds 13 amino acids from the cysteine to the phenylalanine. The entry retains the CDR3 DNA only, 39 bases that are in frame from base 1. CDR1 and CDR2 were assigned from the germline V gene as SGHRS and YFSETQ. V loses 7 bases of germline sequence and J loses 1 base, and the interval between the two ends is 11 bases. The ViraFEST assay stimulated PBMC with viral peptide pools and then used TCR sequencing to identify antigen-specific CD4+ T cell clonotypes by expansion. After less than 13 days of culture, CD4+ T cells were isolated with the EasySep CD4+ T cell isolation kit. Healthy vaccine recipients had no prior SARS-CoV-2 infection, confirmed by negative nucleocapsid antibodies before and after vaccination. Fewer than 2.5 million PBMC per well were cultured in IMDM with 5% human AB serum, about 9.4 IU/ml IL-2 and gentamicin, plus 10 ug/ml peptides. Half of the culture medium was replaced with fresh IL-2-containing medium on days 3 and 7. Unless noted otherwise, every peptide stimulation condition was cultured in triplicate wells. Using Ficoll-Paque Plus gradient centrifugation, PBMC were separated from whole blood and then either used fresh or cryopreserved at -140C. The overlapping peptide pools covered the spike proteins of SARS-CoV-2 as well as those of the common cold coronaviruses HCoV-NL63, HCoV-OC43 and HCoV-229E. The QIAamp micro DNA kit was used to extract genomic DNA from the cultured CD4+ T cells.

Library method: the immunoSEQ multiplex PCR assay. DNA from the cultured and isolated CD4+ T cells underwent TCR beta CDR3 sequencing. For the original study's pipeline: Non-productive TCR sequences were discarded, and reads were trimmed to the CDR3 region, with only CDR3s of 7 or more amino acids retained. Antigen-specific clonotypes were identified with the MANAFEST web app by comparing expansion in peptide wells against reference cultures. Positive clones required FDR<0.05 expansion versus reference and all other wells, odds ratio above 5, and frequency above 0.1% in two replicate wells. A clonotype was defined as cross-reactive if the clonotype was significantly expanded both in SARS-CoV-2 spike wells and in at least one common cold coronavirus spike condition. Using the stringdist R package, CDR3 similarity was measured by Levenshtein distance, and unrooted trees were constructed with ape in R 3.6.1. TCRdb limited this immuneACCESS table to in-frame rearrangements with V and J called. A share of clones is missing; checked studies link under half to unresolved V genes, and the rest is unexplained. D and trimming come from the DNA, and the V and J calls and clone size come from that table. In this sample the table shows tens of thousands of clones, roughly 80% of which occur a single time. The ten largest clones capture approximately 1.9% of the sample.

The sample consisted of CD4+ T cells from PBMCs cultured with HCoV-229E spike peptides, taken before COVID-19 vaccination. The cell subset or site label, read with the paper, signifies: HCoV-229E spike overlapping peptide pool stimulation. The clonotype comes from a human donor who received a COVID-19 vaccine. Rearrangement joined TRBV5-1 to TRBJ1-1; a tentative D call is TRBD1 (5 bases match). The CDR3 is CASRRDGNTEAFF. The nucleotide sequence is TGCGCCAGCCGAAGGGACGGGAACACTGAAGCTTTCTTT.